This T cell receptor (beta chain) was captured in a study of T cell responses to AZD1222 COVID-19 vaccine. A remark on this clone: The antigen remains unidentified.

Study results and caveats: Epitopes outside B.1.351 and B.1.1.7 mutated regions reportedly drew nearly half of spike TCRs.

Libraries were prepared by immunoSEQ multiplex PCR; TCRdb keeps only in-frame clonotypes and omits some of them. Seen here are 120,000 to 150,000 clones, around 90% observed once, and the top ten hold around 2.7%. The sequence came from an adult in good health. The sequences come from peripheral blood, collected on day 0 of AZD1222 vaccination.

CDR3 DNA sequence: TGTGCCAGCAGCCGCGGCAGCCGCACAGATACGCAGTATTTT. Translating it yields CASSRGSRTDTQYF. The rearrangement joins TRBV27 to TRBJ2-3; D unresolved. This CDR3 has 14 amino acids. Germline lookup yields CDR1 MNHEY and CDR2 SMNVEV (reference sequence). The germline V and J ends were trimmed by 6 bases and 1 base, with 11 bases remaining between them.